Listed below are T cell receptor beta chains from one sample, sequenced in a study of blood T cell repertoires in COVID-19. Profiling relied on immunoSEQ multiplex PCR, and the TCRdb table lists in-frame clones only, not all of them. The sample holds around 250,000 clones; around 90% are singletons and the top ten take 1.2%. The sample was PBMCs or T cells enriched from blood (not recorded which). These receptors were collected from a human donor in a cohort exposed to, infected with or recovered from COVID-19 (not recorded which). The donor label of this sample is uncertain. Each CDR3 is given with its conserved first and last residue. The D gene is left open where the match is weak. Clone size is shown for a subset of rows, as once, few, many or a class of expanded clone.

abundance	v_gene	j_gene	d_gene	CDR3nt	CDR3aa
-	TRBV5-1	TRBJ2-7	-	TGCGCCAGCAGCTGGGACTTGTACGAGCAGTACTTC	CASSWDLYEQYF
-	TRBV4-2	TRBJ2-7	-	TGTGCCAGCAGCCAAGACCCTTGGGGGGGGGCTTCCTACGAGCAGTACTTC	CASSQDPWGGASYEQYF
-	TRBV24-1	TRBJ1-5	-	TGTGCCAGGGGCTTTCAGCCCCAGCATTTT	CARGFQPQHF
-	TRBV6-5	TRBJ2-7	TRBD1	TGTGCCAGCAGTTATAGGGACAGACCCTACGAGCAGTACTTC	CASSYRDRPYEQYF
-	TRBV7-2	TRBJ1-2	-	TGTGCCAGCAGCCCAGAGGCCGGCTTCTATGGCTACACCTTC	CASSPEAGFYGYTF
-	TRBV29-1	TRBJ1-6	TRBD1	TGCAGCGTGGGACAGAGTTATAATTCACCCCTCCACTTT	CSVGQSYNSPLHF
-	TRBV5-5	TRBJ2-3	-	TGTGCCAGCAGCTTGGGACGGGGGGCACCCAGCACAGATACGCAGTATTTT	CASSLGRGAPSTDTQYF
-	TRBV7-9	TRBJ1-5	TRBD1	TGTGCCAGCAGCCCGGACAGGGGAGAACAGCCCCAGCATTTT	CASSPDRGEQPQHF
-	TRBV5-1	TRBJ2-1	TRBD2	TGCGCCAGCAGCTTGGCTAGCGGGGCTTACAATGAGCAGTTCTTC	CASSLASGAYNEQFF
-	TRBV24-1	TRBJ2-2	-	TGTGCCACCAGTGAGTGGGGCCGGTGGGGAAGAACCGGGGAGCTGTTTTTT	CATSEWGRWGRTGELFF
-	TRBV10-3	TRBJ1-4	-	TGTGCCTCCGGGGTTTTCCCCCCTTCAACTAATGAAAAACTGTTTTTT	CASGVFPPSTNEKLFF
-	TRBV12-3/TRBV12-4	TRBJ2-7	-	TGTGCCAGCAGCCCGGCCGCGGATCTGACGTACTTC	CASSPAADLTYF
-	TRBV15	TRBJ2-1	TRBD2	TGTGCCACCAGCAGTGAGCGGGGGGGGTACAATGAGCAGTTCTTC	CATSSERGGYNEQFF
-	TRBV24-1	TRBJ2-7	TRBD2	TGTGCCACCAGTGCCCCGTGGGGCGGGGGGGAGGCCGGCGAGCAGTACTTC	CATSAPWGGGEAGEQYF
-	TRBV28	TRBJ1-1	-	TGTGCCAGCAGGCTAGACCGTTACACTGAAGCTTTCTTT	CASRLDRYTEAFF
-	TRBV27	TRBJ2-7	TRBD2	TGTGCCAGCGGGACTAGCGGGGGACGTTGGTCCTACGAGCAGTACTTC	CASGTSGGRWSYEQYF
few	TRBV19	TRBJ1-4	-	TGTGCCAGTAATGGGGGCCTGGGTGAAAAACTGTTTTTT	CASNGGLGEKLFF
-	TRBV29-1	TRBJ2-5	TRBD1	TGCAGCGCTCAGCGGACCGGGACAGATCAAGAGACCCAGTACTTC	CSAQRTGTDQETQYF
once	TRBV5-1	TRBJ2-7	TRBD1	TGCGCCAGCAGTACCGGGACAGGGGACGAGCAGTACTTC	CASSTGTGDEQYF
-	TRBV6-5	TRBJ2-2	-	TGTGCCAGCAGTTTCCGGGACTACACCGGGGAGCTGTTTTTT	CASSFRDYTGELFF
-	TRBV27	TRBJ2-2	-	TGTGCCAGCAAGGGGCTATCCACCGGGGAGCTGTTTTTT	CASKGLSTGELFF
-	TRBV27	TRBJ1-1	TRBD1	TGTGCCAGCAGTCCCCTGGGACAGGGGGCCACTGAAGCTTTCTTT	CASSPLGQGATEAFF
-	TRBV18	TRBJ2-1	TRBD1	TGTGCCAGCTCACCCGGACAGGGTGACTACAATGAGCAGTTCTTC	CASSPGQGDYNEQFF
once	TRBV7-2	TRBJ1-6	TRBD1	TGTGCCAGCAGCCCCCCCTCGGCAGGGGGCTCTTTGAATTCACCCCTCCACTTT	CASSPPSAGGSLNSPLHF
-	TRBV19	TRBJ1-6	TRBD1	TGTGCCAGCAGAAGTCTGGACAGGGTTAATTCACCCCTCCACTTT	CASRSLDRVNSPLHF
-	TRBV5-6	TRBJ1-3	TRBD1	TGTGCCAGCAGCTCCCGGGACAGGGGAGGAAACACCATATATTTT	CASSSRDRGGNTIYF
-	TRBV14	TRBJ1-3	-	TGTGCCAGCAGCCTCGGGTCCCTATCTGGAAACACCATATATTTT	CASSLGSLSGNTIYF
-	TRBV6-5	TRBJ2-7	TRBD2	TGTGCCAGCAGAACTCCTAGCGGGGGGTACTACGAGCAGTACTTC	CASRTPSGGYYEQYF
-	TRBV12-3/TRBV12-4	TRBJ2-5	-	TGTGCCAGCAGGGTGACAGGTCAAGAGACCCAGTACTTC	CASRVTGQETQYF
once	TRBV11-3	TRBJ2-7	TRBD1	TGTGCCAGCAGCCTGGACAGGAGGAACGAGCAGTACTTC	CASSLDRRNEQYF
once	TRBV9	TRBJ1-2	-	TGTGCCAGCAGCGTAGCTCCGGGTACCCACTATGGCTACACCTTC	CASSVAPGTHYGYTF
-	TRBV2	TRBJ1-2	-	TGTGCCAGCAGTGAAGGGGATTGGGGCTGCACCTTC	CASSEGDWGCTF
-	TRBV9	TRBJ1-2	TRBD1	TGTGCCAGCAGCCCCTTCCGGGACAGGGCGCTTCCGAGGGGCTACACCTTC	CASSPFRDRALPRGYTF
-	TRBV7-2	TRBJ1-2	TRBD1	TGTGCCAGCAGCTTTACAGGGGTCGGTGGCTACACCTTC	CASSFTGVGGYTF
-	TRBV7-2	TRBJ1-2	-	TGTGCCAGCAGCCCCAAAGGGGGAAAAGTCTATGGCTACACCTTC	CASSPKGGKVYGYTF
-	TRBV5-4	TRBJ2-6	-	TGTGCCAGCAGTCCCGAGGGTCTCGGGGCCAACGTCCTGACTTTC	CASSPEGLGANVLTF
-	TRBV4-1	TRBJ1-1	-	TGCGCCAGCAGCCAAGAGCCGGGGAGAACAACTGAAGCTTTCTTT	CASSQEPGRTTEAFF
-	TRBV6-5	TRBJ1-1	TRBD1	TGTGCCAGCAGTTACCTGGACAGGGACACTGAAGCTTTCTTT	CASSYLDRDTEAFF
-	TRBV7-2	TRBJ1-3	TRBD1	TGTGCCAGCAGCTTAGCTCCAGGGGGCAGGGGAAACACCATATATTTT	CASSLAPGGRGNTIYF
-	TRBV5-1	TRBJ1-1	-	TGCGCCAGCAGCCTTGCAGGGTTGGACACTGAAGCTTTCTTT	CASSLAGLDTEAFF
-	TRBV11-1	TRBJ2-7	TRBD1	TGTGCCAGCAGCCCGTTGACAGGGGCCTCCTACGAGCAGTACTTC	CASSPLTGASYEQYF
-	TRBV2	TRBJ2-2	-	TGTGCCAGCACTCAGGGTAGAGACGGGGAGCTGTTTTTT	CASTQGRDGELFF